The clone carrying this T cell receptor beta chain was observed a few times. Its cognate antigen is unknown. PBMCs, at least 7 million per sample, were isolated. Sample-barcoded 5' priming and a J-beta primer mix drove a second PCR of 7 to 11 cycles. TCRdb processed the 5' RACE reads anew with MiXCR; each CDR3 protein has one entry. This sample has under 2,000,000 distinct CDR3 sequences, with around half found just once. The data derive from a study of blood T cells in healthy people across ages. Study-wide context: About one barcoded beta molecule per two T cells was captured by template switching. Study-level points and caveats: Relative to aged donors, long-lived donors carried more naive CD4+ cells and displayed higher diversity. The unknown donor CMV status may have confounded expanded clonotype changes.

V was shortened by 3 bases and J by 5 bases, with 19 bases between the two germline ends. The CDR3 has 15 amino acids. Germline V gene sequence: CDR1 SQVTM, CDR2 ANQGSEA. Sequencing was performed on blood. The V and J genes are TRBV29-1 and TRBJ1-2, with a weak D call TRBD1 (6 bases). This receptor was obtained from a woman in her thirties or forties in good health. The CDR3 bases are TGCAGCGTTGAGGAGCGGACGGGGGCCAAATATGGCTACACCTTC. Protein sequence: CSVEERTGAKYGYTF. Filled out from reference TRBV29-1 and TRBJ1-2, the complete variable domain reads SAVISQKPSRDICQRGTSLTIQCQVDSQVTMMFWYRQQPGQSLTLIATANQGSEATYESGFVIDKFPISRPNLTFSTLTVSNMSPEDSSIYLCSVEERTGAKYGYTFGSGTRLTVV.